Listed below are T cell receptor beta chains from one sample, sequenced in a study of T-cell reconstitution after alpha-beta-depleted transplantation in children. TCRdb called the PCR reads again in MiXCR, with one record for every CDR3 protein. The sample records fewer than 250,000 distinct CDR3 sequences, around 7.5% being singletons. This specimen consisted of PBMCs, mostly from graft donor cells, obtained 180 days after TCRalphabeta/CD19-depleted stem cell transplant. Receptors were obtained from a male patient younger than 18 who had a stem cell transplant for acute lymphoblastic leukemia, so the T cells may come from the graft donor. Both conserved end residues are part of each CDR3. A D gene is named only where the DNA matches it firmly. The size field is filled for only some rows; it gives once, few, many or a size class.

TRBV24-1	NA	TRBJ2-2	many	TGTGCCACCAGTGACCAACCTGGGACAACCAACACCGGGGAGCTGTTTTTT	CATSDQPGTTNTGELFF
TRBV2	NA	TRBJ2-3	many	TGTGCCACCACAACCACAGATACGCAGTATTTT	CATTTTDTQYF
TRBV5-1	TRBD1	TRBJ2-7	many	TGCGCCAGCAGTGGGACAGGAGAGCAGTACTTC	CASSGTGEQYF
TRBV6-1	NA	TRBJ2-6	many	TGTGCCAGCAGTATGGGGCCCGGGGCCAACGTCCTGACTTTC	CASSMGPGANVLTF
TRBV10-3	NA	TRBJ1-2	many	TGTGCCATCAGTGAGAACAGGGCCCCCAACTATGGCTACACCTTC	CAISENRAPNYGYTF
TRBV29-1	TRBD1	TRBJ1-2	many	TGCAGCGCACGCCAGGGGGCCGGTGGCTACACCTTC	CSARQGAGGYTF
TRBV7-8	NA	TRBJ1-1	many	TGTGCCAGCAGCCCATCTCAAGTATCCCCCACTGAAGCTTTCTTT	CASSPSQVSPTEAFF
TRBV9	NA	TRBJ2-7	many	TGTGCCAGCAGCCCCGGGCTCTCCTACGAGCAGTACTTC	CASSPGLSYEQYF
TRBV29-1	NA	TRBJ1-1	many	TGCAGCGTTGAAGTTGTTGGCAGGAACACTGAAGCTTTCTTT	CSVEVVGRNTEAFF
TRBV29-1	NA	TRBJ2-7	many	TGCAGCGCCCAGGGACAGGGACTAGACGAGCAGTACTTC	CSAQGQGLDEQYF
TRBV5-1	TRBD1	TRBJ2-7	many	TGCGCCAGCAGGAAGGGGACAGGGGGATCGCGCGAGCAGTACTTC	CASRKGTGGSREQYF
TRBV20-1	TRBD1	TRBJ2-5	many	TGCAGTGCTAGGGGGACAGGGATGACAGAGACCCAGTACTTC	CSARGTGMTETQYF
TRBV9	NA	TRBJ2-1	NA	TGTGCCAGCAGCGTAGTTGGAAAGTCCAATGAGCAGTTCTTC	CASSVVGKSNEQFF
TRBV18	TRBD1	TRBJ2-7	NA	TGTGCCAGCTCACCCCCGGGACAGGGGCCATCACTGTTCTCCTACGAGCAGTACTTC	CASSPPGQGPSLFSYEQYF
TRBV4-1	TRBD2	TRBJ2-7	many	TGCGCCAGCAGCTTACGGACTAGCGGTTCGGCCGTGGAAGAGCAGTACTTC	CASSLRTSGSAVEEQYF
TRBV24-1	NA	TRBJ1-1	NA	TGTGCCGTATACAGGGATGGGTCGGCTGAAGCTTTCTTT	CAVYRDGSAEAFF
TRBV12-3/TRBV12-4	NA	TRBJ1-5	many	TGTGCCAGCAGTTTACGAGGGCCCCAGCATTTT	CASSLRGPQHF
TRBV10-3	NA	TRBJ2-1	many	TGTGCCATCAGCCCTGGGTTGAATGAGCAGTTCTTC	CAISPGLNEQFF
TRBV20-1	TRBD2	TRBJ2-3	many	TGCAGTGCCCGCGGGGGGGCCCGAGATACGCAGTATTTT	CSARGGARDTQYF
TRBV6-1	TRBD2	TRBJ2-1	many	TGTGCCAGCATGATCTGGACGGGGGGACCCTACAATGAGCAGTTCTTC	CASMIWTGGPYNEQFF
TRBV5-1	NA	TRBJ2-1	many	TGCGCCAGCAGCTCCACCACTAGCCCGATAGTCTTC	CASSSTTSPIVF
TRBV24-1	NA	TRBJ2-1	many	TGTGCCACCAGTGATTTGTCGGGATTGGGGCTAAATGAGCAGTTCTTC	CATSDLSGLGLNEQFF
TRBV9	TRBD1	TRBJ1-2	many	TGTGCCAGCAGCGTAGTGGCACAGGGGAACTATGGCTACACCTTC	CASSVVAQGNYGYTF
TRBV6-1	TRBD2	TRBJ2-2	many	TGTGCCAGCGCTTTGGGGGGGGCCGGGGAGCTGTTTTTT	CASALGGAGELFF
TRBV7-2	NA	TRBJ2-5	many	TGTGCCAGCAGCTTATCGAGGTCTCAAGAGACCCAGTACTTC	CASSLSRSQETQYF
TRBV3-1	NA	TRBJ2-2	many	TGTGCCAGCAGCCCTCGATTGGGGGGGGAGCTGTTTTTT	CASSPRLGGELFF
TRBV25-1	NA	TRBJ1-2	many	TGTGCCAGCAGTACAGAAGCTACGGGCGGCTACACCTTC	CASSTEATGGYTF
TRBV19	NA	TRBJ2-1	NA	TGTGCCAGTAGTATAGGAGCGGGCATTTACAATGAGCAGTTCTTC	CASSIGAGIYNEQFF
TRBV9	NA	TRBJ1-2	many	TGTGCCAGCAGCGTAGAACGAAGGGGCCTAAACTATGGCTACACCTTC	CASSVERRGLNYGYTF
TRBV7-9	NA	TRBJ1-6	many	TGTGCCAGCAGCTTACGACAGGACGGACTTTCACCCCTCCACTTT	CASSLRQDGLSPLHF
TRBV7-6	NA	TRBJ2-4	many	TGTGCCAGCAGCTTAGGGGACAAGTCTCTAGCCAAAAACATTCAGTACTTC	CASSLGDKSLAKNIQYF
TRBV4-3	NA	TRBJ1-3	many	TGCGCCAGCAGCCCGTTCGTACGAGGAAACACCATATATTTT	CASSPFVRGNTIYF
TRBV5-7	NA	TRBJ2-1	many	TGTGCCAGCAGCCATAGGATCTACAATGAGCAGTTCTTC	CASSHRIYNEQFF
TRBV12-3/TRBV12-4	NA	TRBJ2-3	many	TGTGCCAGCAGTTTATGGGGGCCCTCGGGAGACGGTACGCAGTATTTT	CASSLWGPSGDGTQYF
TRBV12-5	TRBD2	TRBJ2-1	many	TGTGCTAGTGGTTTGACTAGCGGGGGAAATGAGCAGTTCTTC	CASGLTSGGNEQFF
TRBV5-1	TRBD1	TRBJ1-2	many	TGCGCCAGCAGCTCAACCGGGACAGGGGATGGCTACACCTTC	CASSSTGTGDGYTF
TRBV29-1	TRBD1	TRBJ1-1	many	TGCAGCGTTCTACAGGGGGGGACTGAAGCTTTCTTT	CSVLQGGTEAFF
TRBV5-8	TRBD2	TRBJ2-5	many	TGTGCCAGCAGCTTGGGACTAGCGGGGGGGCCAACGAAGACCCAGTACTTC	CASSLGLAGGPTKTQYF
TRBV5-6	NA	TRBJ2-4	many	TGTGCCAGCAGCTTGCGGGACCAAAACATTCAGTACTTC	CASSLRDQNIQYF
TRBV7-6	TRBD1	TRBJ2-7	many	TGTGCCAGCCGGGACAGTGAGTACTACGAGCAGTACTTC	CASRDSEYYEQYF
TRBV29-1	NA	TRBJ2-5	many	TGCAGCGTTCCATTCCCAACCCAAGAGACCCAGTACTTC	CSVPFPTQETQYF
TRBV14	TRBD1	TRBJ1-1	few	TGTGCCAGCAACACAGGGACAGTGAACACTGAAGCTTTCTTT	CASNTGTVNTEAFF
TRBV10-3	TRBD1	TRBJ1-3	many	TGTGCCATCAGTGAGTCGACAGGGCACGGAAACACCATATATTTT	CAISESTGHGNTIYF
TRBV18	TRBD1	TRBJ1-4	many	TGTGCCAGCTCACCTACCGTGGGACAGGTCTATGAAAAACTGTTTTTT	CASSPTVGQVYEKLFF